This T cell receptor (beta chain) was identified in a study of blood T cell repertoires in COVID-19 (dated by TCRdb to the early 2020s). With respect to the entire study: Samples from collaborators originated in the United States, Italy and Spain and spanned both the acute and convalescent phases of COVID-19. The material from the prospective study consisted of cDNA or gDNA derived from T cells, B-cell-depleted T cells, or PBMCs. The dataset comprised deeply sampled blood TCRbeta repertoires from subjects exposed to, actively infected with, or recovered from COVID-19. The repertoires were released in a freely available public database meant as a resource for research on the immune response to SARS-CoV-2. The samples were drawn from the first 160 participants of the ongoing ImmuneRACE study and from 950 to 1,500 subjects provided by 6 global collaborators. Nearly every sample came with metadata listing a de-identified subject ID, COVID-19 status, age in years and sex. Where available, HLA class I and class II types were taken from metadata supplied by the sample provider and were not determined by assay-based typing. Study-level results and caveats: The amount of clinical and demographic metadata varied by source and participant and was provided uncurated.

With respect to this clone: It lacks a known antigen. Per-base quality was not reported, and no clone a single base away is much larger than it.

TCRbeta CDR3 regions were amplified from genomic DNA using the immunoSEQ Assay, a bias-controlled multiplex PCR. For the original study's pipeline: The number of nucleated cells in each sample was estimated by amplification of reference gene primers within the assay. To quantify the absolute abundance of each unique TCRbeta CDR3 rearrangement, sequence reads were collapsed and filtered. For each sample, productive Simpson clonality was calculated as the square root of Simpson's diversity index over productive rearrangements. Entries here come from immuneACCESS through TCRdb and include only in-frame sequences with V and J called. Some clones fail to appear in such tables; in the studies checked, an unresolved V gene covers under half of the shortfall, and the cause of the remainder is unknown. For V, J and clone size, that table is used; D and trimming come from the DNA. The sample yields under 450,000 clones; 86% were counted once. The ten largest account for 7.1% of the sample.

Including the terminal cysteine and phenylalanine, the CDR3 comprises 14 residues. Only the CDR3 region is kept as DNA, spanning 42 bases read in frame from base 1. V trim: 4 bases; J trim: 0 bases; unmatched bases: 2. CDR1 and CDR2 are drawn from the germline V gene: SGHVS, FQNEAQ. One collaborating source in Seattle enrolled patients during active infection and followed them longitudinally through the course of disease. The collaborating institutions used their own protocols to collect whole blood in K2EDTA tubes. Collaborator samples were shipped for TCRbeta analysis as frozen whole blood, isolated PBMCs, or DNA extracted from either sample type.

Sequenced input: peripheral blood. This receptor was identified in a woman in her sixties with COVID-19, enrolled during active disease. Recombination joined TRBV7-8 with TRBJ1-2, with 7 bases aligning to TRBD1. Here is the DNA: TGTGCCAGCAGCTGGGACAGAGCTAACTATGGCTACACCTTC. It codes for CASSWDRANYGYTF.